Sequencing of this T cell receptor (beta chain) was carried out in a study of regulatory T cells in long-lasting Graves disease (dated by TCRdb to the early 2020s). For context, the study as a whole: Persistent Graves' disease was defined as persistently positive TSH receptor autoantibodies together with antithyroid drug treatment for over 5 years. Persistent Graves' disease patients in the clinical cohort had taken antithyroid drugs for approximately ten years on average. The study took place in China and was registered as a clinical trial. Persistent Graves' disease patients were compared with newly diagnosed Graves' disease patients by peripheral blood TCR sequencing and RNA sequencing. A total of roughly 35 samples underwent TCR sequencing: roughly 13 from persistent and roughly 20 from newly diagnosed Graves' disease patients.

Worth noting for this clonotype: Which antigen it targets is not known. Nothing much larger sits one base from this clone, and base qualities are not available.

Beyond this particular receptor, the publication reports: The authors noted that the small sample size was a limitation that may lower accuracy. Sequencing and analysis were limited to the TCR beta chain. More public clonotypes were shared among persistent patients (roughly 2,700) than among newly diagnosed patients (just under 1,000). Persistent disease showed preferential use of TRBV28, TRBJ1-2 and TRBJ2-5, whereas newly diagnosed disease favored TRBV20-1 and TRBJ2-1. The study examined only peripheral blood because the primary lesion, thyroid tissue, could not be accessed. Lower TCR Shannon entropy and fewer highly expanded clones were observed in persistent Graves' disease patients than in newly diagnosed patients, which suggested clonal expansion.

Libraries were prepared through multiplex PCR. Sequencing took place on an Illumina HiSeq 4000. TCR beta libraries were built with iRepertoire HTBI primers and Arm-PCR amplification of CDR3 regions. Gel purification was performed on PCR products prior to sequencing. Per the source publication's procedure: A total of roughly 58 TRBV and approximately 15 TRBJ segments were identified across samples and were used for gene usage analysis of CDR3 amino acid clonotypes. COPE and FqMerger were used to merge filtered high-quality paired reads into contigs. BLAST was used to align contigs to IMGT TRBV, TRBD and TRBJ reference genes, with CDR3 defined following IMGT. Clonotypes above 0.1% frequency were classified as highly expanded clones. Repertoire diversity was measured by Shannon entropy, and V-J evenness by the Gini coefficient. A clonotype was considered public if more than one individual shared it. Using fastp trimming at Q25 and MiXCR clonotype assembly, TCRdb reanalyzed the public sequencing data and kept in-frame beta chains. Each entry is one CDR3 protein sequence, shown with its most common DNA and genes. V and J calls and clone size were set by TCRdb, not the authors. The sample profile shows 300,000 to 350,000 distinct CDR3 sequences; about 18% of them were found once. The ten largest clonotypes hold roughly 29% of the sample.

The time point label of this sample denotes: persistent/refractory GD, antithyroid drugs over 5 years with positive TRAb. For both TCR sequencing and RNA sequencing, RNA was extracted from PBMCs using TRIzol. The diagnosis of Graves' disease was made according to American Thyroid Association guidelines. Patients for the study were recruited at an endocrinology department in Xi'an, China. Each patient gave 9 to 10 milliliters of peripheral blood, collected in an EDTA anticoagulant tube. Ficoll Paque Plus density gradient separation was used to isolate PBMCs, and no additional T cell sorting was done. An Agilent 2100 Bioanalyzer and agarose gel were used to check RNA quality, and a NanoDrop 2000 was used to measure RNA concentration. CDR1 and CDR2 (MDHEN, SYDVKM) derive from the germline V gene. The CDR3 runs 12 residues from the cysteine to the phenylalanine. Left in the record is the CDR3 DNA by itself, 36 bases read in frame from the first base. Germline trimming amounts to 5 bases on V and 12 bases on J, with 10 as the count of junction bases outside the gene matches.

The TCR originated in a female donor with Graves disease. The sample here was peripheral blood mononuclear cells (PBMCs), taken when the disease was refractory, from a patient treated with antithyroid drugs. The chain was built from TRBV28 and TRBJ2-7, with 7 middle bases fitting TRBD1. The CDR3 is CASSATGTVSYF. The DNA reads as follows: TGTGCCAGCAGTGCTACCGGGACAGTCTCGTACTTC.